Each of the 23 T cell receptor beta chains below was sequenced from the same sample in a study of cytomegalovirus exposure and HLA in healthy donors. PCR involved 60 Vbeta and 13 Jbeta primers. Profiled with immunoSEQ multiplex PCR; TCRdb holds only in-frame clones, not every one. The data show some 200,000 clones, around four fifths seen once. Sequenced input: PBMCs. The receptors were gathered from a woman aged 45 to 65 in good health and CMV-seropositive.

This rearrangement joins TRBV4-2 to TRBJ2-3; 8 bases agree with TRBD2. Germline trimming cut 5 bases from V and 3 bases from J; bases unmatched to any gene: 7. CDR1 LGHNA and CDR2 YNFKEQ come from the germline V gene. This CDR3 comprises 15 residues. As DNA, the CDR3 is TGTGCCAGCAGCGGGGGGCAGCGGGAGACAGATACGCAGTATTTT. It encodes CASSGGQRETDTQYF.

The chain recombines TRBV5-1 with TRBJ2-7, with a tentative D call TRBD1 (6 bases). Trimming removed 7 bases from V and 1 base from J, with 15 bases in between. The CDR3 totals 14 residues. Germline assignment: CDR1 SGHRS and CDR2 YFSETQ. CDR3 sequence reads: CASALTGFSYEQYF. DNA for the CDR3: TGCGCCAGCGCGCTGACAGGTTTTTCCTACGAGCAGTACTTC.

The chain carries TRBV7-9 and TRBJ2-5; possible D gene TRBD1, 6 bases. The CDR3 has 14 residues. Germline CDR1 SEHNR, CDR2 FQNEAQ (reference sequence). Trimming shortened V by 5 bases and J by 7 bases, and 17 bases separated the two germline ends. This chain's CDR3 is CASSMGADQGTQYF. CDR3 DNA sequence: TGTGCCAGCAGCATGGGGGCAGACCAGGGGACCCAGTACTTC.

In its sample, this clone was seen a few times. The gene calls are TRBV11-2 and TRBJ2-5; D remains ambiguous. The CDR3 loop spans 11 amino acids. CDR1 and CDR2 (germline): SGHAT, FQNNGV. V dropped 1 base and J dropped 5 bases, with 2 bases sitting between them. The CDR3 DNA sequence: TGTGCCAGCAGCTTAGCTGAGACCCAGTACTTC. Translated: CASSLAETQYF.

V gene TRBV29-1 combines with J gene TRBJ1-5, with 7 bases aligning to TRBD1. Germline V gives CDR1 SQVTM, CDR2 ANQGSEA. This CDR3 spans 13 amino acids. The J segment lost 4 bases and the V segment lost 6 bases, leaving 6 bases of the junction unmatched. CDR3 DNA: TGCAGCGTGAAGACAGGGATGAATCAGCCCCAGCATTTT. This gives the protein CSVKTGMNQPQHF.

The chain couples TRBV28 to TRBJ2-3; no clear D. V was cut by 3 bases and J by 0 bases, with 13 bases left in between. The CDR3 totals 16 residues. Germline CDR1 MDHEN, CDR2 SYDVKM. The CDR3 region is CASSLVGGSSTDTQYF. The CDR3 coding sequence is TGTGCCAGCAGTTTGGTCGGCGGCTCTAGCACAGATACGCAGTATTTT.

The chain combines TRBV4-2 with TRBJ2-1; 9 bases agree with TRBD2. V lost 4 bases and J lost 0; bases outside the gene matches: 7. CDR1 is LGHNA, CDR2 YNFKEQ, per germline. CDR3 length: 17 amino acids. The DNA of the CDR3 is TGTGCCAGCAGCCGGACGACTAGCGGAAGCTCCTACAATGAGCAGTTCTTC. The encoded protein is CASSRTTSGSSYNEQFF.

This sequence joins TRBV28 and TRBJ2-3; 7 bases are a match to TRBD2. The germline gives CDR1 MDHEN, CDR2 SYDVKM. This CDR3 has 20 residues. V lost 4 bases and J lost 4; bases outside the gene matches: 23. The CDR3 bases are TGTGCCAGCAGTTCCCGTAGGACCCTATGGCGGGAGAATCTTCCAGATACGCAGTATTTT. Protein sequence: CASSSRRTLWRENLPDTQYF. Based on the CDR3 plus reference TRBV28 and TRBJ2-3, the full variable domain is DVKVTQSSRYLVKRTGEKVFLECVQDMDHENMFWYRQDPGLGLRLIYFSYDVKMKEKGDIPEGYSVSREKKERFSLILESASTNQTSMYLCASSSRRTLWRENLPDTQYFGPGTRLTVL.

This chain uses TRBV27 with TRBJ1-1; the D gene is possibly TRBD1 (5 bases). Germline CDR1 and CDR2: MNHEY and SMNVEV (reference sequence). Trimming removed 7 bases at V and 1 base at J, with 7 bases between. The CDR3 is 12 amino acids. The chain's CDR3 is CASNGQNTEAFF. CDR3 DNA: TGTGCCAGCAATGGACAGAACACTGAAGCTTTCTTT.

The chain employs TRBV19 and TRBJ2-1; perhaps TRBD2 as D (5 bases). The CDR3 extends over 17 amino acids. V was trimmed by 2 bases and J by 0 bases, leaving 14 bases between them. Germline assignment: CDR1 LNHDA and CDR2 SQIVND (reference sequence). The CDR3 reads CASSIPGPGSSYNEQFF. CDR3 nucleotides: TGTGCCAGTAGTATACCCGGCCCGGGAAGCTCCTACAATGAGCAGTTCTTC.

The CDR3, as DNA: TGTGCCAGCAGTACTACAGGGAACTATGGCTACACCTTC. Protein: CASSTTGNYGYTF. This chain joins TRBV28 and TRBJ1-2, with D perhaps TRBD1 (6 bases). The V and J ends lost 5 bases and 2 bases respectively, with 9 bases between them. From germline, CDR1 is MDHEN and CDR2 SYDVKM. This CDR3 has 13 amino acids.

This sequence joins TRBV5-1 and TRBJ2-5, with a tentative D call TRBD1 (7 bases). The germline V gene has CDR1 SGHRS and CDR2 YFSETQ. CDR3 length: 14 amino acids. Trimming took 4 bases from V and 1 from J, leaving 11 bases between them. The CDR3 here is CASSAGQSQETQYF. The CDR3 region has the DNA TGCGCCAGCAGCGCGGGACAGTCCCAAGAGACCCAGTACTTC.

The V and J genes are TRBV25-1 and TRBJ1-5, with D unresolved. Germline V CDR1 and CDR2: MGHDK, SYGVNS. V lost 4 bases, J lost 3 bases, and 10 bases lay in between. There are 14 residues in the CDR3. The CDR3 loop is CASSVSIVNQPQHF. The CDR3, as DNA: TGTGCCAGCAGTGTGAGCATAGTCAATCAGCCCCAGCATTTT.

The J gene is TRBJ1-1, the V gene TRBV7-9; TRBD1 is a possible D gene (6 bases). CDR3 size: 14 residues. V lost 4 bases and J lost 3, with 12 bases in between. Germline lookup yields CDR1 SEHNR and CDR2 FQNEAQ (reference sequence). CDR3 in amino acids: CASSSQGSDTEAFF. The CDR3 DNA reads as TGTGCCAGCAGCTCACAGGGATCCGACACTGAAGCTTTCTTT.

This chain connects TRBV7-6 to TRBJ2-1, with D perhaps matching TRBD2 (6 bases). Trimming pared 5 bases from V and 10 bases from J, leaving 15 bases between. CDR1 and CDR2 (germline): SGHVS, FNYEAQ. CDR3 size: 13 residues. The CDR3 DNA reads TGTGCCAGCAGCCTGACTAGGTTCGGCGAGCAGTTCTTC. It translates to CASSLTRFGEQFF.

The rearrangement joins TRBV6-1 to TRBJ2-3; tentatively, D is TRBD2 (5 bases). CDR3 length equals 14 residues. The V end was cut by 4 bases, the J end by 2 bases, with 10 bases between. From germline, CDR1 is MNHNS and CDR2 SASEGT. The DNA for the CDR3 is TGTGCCAGCAGTGTATCGCTAGCCACAGATACGCAGTATTTT. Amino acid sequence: CASSVSLATDTQYF.

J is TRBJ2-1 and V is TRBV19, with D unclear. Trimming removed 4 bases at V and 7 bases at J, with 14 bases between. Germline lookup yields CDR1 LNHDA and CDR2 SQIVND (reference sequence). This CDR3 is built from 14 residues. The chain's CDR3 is CASSKRQGSNEQFF. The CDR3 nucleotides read TGTGCCAGTAGTAAGAGACAAGGTAGTAATGAGCAGTTCTTC.

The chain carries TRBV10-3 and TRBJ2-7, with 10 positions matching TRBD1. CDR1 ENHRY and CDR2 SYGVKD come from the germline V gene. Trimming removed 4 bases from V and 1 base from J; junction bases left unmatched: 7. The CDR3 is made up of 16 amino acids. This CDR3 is CAISGYDRGRSYEQYF. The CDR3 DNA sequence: TGTGCCATCAGTGGATACGACAGGGGGCGATCCTACGAGCAGTACTTC.

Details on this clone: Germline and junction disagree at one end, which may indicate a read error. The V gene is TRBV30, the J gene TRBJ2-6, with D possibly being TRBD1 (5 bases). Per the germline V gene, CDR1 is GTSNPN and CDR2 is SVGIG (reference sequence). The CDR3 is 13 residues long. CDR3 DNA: TGTGCCCGAAGCTTCTCTGGGGCCAACGGCCTGACTTTC. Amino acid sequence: CARSFSGANGLTF.

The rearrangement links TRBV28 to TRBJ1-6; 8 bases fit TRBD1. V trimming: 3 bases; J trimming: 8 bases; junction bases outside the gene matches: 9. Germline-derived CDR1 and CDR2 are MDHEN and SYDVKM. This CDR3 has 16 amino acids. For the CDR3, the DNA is TGTGCCAGCAGTTTCATTCAGGGGGCAACGCATTCACCCCTCCACTTT. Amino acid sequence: CASSFIQGATHSPLHF.

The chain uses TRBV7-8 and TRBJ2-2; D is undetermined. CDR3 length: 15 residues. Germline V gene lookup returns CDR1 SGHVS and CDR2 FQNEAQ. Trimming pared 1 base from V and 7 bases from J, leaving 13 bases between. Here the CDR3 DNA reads TGTGCCAGCAGCTTAGGAGCTTCGCTGGTCGGGGAGCTGTTTTTT. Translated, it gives CASSLGASLVGELFF.

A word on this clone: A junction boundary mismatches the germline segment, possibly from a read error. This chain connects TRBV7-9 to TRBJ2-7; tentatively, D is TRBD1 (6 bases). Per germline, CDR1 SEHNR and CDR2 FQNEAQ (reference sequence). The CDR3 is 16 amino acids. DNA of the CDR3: TGTTCCAGCAGCTTAGACAGGACCTTTAAGGACTACGAGCAGTACTTC. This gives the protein CSSSLDRTFKDYEQYF.

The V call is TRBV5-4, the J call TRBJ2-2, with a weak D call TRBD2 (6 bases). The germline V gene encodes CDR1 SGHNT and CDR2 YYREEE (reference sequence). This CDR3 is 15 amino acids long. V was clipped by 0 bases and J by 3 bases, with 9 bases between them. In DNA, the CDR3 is TGTGCCAGCAGCTTGGCCCCGGGGGACACCGGGGAGCTGTTTTTT. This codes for CASSLAPGDTGELFF.